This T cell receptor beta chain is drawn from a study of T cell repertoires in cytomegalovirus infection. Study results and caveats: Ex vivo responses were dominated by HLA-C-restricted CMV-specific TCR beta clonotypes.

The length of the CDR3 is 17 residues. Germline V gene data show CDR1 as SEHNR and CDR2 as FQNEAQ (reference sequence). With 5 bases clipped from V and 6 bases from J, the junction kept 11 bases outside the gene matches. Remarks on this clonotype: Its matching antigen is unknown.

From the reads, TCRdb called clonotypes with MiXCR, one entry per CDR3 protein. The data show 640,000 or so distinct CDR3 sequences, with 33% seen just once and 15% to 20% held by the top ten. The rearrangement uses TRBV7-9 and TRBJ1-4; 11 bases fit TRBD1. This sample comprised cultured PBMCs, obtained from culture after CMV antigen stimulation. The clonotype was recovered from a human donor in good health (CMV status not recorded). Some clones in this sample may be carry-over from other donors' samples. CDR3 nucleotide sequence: TGTGCCAGCAGCCCCGCCCGGACAGGGGGCGTCGATGAAAAACTGTTTTTT. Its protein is CASSPARTGGVDEKLFF.